This TCR beta chain was captured in a study of T-cell memory formation after mild COVID-19. In TCRdb, the 5' RACE reads were re-called with MiXCR into one record per CDR3 protein. This table has roughly 52,000 distinct CDR3 sequences, roughly 9.5% appearing once. Many counts were recorded for this clonotype. J lost 3 bases, V lost 2 bases, and 7 bases had no gene match. This CDR3 has 16 amino acids. Germline loops: CDR1 LGHDT, CDR2 YNNKEL (reference sequence). The chain uses TRBV3-1 and TRBJ2-1; TRBD2 agrees at 7 bases. Sequencing was performed on PBMCs or a T cell subset sorted from them (not recorded which). This clonotype was sampled from a man aged 18 to 35 who had mild COVID-19 (a few samples of this study predate the infection). Cell type and time point are not known. The CDR3 protein is CASSQQSGTNYNEQFF. The CDR3 nucleotides read TGTGCCAGCAGCCAACAATCCGGGACTAACTACAATGAGCAGTTCTTC.